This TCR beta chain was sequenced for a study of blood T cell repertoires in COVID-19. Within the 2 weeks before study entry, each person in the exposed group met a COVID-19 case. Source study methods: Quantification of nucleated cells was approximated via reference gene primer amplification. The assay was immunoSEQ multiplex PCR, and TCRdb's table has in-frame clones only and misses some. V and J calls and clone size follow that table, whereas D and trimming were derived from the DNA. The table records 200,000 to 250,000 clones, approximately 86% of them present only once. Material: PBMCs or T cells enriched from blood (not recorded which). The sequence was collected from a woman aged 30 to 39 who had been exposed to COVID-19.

CDR3 coding DNA: TGCGCCAGCAGCCGGACTGAAAGCTCCTACGAGCAGTACTTC. Its translation is CASSRTESSYEQYF. The rearrangement joins TRBV5-1 to TRBJ2-7, with D perhaps TRBD2 (5 bases). CDR3 length: 14 amino acids. From germline, CDR1 is SGHRS and CDR2 YFSETQ. Trimming pared 4 bases from V and 0 bases from J, leaving 11 bases between.